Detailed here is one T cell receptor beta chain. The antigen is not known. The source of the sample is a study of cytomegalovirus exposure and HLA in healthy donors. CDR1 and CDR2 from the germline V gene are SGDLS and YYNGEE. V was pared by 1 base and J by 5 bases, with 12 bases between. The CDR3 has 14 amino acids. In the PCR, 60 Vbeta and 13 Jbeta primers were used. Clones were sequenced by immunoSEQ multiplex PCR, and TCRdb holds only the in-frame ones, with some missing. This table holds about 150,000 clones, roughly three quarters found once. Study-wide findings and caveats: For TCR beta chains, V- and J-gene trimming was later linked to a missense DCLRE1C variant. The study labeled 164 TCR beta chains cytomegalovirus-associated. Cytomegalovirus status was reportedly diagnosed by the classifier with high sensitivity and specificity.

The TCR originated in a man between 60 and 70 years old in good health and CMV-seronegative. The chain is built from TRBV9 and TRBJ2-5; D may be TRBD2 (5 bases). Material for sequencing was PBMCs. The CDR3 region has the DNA TGTGCCAGCAGCGTACAGCCTACTAGGGAGACCCAGTACTTC. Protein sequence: CASSVQPTRETQYF.